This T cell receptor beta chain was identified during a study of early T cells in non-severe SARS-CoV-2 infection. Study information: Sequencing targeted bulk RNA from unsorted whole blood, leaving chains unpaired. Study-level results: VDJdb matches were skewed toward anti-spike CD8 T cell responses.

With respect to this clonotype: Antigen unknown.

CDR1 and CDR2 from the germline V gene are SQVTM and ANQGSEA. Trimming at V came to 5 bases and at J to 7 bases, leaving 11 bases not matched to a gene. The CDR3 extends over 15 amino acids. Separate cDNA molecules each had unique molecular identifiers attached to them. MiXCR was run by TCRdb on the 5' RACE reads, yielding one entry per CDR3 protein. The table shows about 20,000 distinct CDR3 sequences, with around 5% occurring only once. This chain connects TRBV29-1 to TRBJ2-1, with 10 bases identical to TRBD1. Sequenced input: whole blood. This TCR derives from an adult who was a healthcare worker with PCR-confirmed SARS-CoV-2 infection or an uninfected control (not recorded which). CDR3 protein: CSVPAGTGVINEQFF. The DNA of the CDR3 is TGCAGCGTTCCCGCCGGGACAGGGGTTATTAATGAGCAGTTCTTC.